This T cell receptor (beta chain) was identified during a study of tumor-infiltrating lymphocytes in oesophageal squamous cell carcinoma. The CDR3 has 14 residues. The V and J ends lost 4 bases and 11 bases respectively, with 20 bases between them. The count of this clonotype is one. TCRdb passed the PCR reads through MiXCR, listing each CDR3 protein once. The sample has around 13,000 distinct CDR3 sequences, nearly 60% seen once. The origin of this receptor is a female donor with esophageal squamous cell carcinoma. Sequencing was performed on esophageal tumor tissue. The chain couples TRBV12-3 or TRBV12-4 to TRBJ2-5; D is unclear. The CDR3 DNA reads TGTGCCAGCAGTTACGTCAGCTCCTACAATGAGCAGTACTTC. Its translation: CASSYVSSYNEQYF.